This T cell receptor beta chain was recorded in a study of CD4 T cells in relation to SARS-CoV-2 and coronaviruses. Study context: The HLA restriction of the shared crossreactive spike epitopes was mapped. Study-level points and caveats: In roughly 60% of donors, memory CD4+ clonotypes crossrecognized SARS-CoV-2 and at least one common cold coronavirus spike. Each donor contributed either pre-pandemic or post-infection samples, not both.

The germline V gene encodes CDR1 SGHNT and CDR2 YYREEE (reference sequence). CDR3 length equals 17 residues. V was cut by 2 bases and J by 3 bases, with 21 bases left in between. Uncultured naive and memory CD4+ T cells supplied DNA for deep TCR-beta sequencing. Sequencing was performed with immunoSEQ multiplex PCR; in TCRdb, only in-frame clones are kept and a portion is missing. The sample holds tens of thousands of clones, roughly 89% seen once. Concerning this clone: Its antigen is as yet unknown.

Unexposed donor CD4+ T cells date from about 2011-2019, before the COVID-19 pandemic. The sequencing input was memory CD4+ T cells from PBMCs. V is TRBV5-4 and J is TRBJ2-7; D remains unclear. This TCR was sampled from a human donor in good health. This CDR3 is CASSLWFGTAAYYEQYF. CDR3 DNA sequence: TGTGCCAGCAGCTTATGGTTTGGAACGGCTGCTTACTACGAGCAGTACTTC.